These 23 T cell receptor beta chains originate from one sample sequenced in a study of identical twins. TCRdb re-derived calls from the 5' RACE reads in MiXCR, one entry per CDR3 protein. This sample has more than 200,000 distinct CDR3 sequences, with over 12% found just once. The sample comprised memory (CD45RO+) T cells sorted from blood. The origin of the receptors is a woman between 18 and 29 years old in good health.

The rearrangement uses TRBV7-2 and TRBJ2-5; D is undetermined. The V end was cut by 1 base, the J end by 5 bases, with 8 bases between. Germline V CDR1 and CDR2: SGHTA, FQGNSA. The CDR3 is 13 amino acids. CDR3 sequence: CASSLDILETQYF. For the CDR3, the DNA is TGTGCCAGCAGCTTAGACATTTTGGAGACCCAGTACTTC. Together with reference TRBV7-2 and TRBJ2-5, the CDR3 gives the full variable domain: GAGVSQSPSNKVTEKGKDVELRCDPISGHTALYWYRQSLGQGLEFLIYFQGNSAPDKSGLPSDRFSAERTGGSVSTLTIQRTQQEDSAVYLCASSLDILETQYFGPGTRLLVL.

This clonotype was seen more than once but under ten times. The chain links TRBV12-3 or TRBV12-4 to TRBJ2-1, with 9 bases identical to TRBD1. This CDR3 is 17 amino acids long. The V gene end was trimmed by 5 bases and the J gene end by 4 bases; junction bases not matched to a gene: 12. The CDR3 DNA sequence: TGTGCCAGCAGTCCATTAAAGGGACAGGGACTATACAATGAGCAGTTCTTC. It yields the protein CASSPLKGQGLYNEQFF.

The table lists this clonotype with a few counts. The chain recombines TRBV5-1 with TRBJ2-5; D might be TRBD1 (6 bases). V gave up 1 base and J gave up 4 bases, with 14 bases separating them. The CDR3 totals 15 residues. The germline CDR1 and CDR2 sequences are SGHRS and YFSETQ. This CDR3 is CASSLLGGVTETQYF. For the CDR3, the DNA is TGCGCCAGCAGCTTGCTTGGGGGCGTCACAGAGACCCAGTACTTC.

The V gene is TRBV24-1, the J gene TRBJ2-1; TRBD2 matches at 11 bases. After removal of 4 bases from V and 6 bases from J, the junction contained 4 bases not matched to a gene. The germline V gene has CDR1 KGHDR and CDR2 SFDVKD. CDR3 length equals 15 residues. The CDR3 spells CATSESGTSGNEQFF. The CDR3 region has the DNA TGTGCCACCAGTGAATCCGGGACTAGCGGCAATGAGCAGTTCTTC.

In its sample, this clonotype was seen a few times. The rearrangement uses TRBV12-3 or TRBV12-4 and TRBJ1-1; 7 bases map to TRBD1. The V segment lost 6 bases and the J segment 1 base; nucleotides outside the gene matches: 8. The CDR3 has 15 amino acids. CDR3 sequence (DNA): TGTGCCAGCAGATTGTTCCGGGACAGGAACACTGAAGCTTTCTTT. Protein: CASRLFRDRNTEAFF.

The chain combines TRBV9 with TRBJ2-5; 8 positions agree with TRBD2. J gave up 5 bases and V 3 bases, and 6 bases lay outside the gene matches. The CDR3 consists of 14 residues. The germline CDR1 and CDR2 sequences are SGDLS and YYNGEE. Here the CDR3 reads CASSARREGETQYF. The CDR3 coding sequence is TGTGCCAGCAGCGCACGACGGGAGGGTGAGACCCAGTACTTC.

At least ten counts were recorded for this clonotype. The genes are TRBV12-3 or TRBV12-4 and TRBJ2-7; D perhaps matches TRBD1 (6 bases). V gave up 2 bases and J gave up 3 bases, with 17 bases separating them. The CDR3 is 16 amino acids. CDR3 DNA: TGTGCCAGCAGTTTATTTTCAGGGGCCTCCAGCTACGAGCAGTACTTC. Translating it yields CASSLFSGASSYEQYF.

This clonotype was seen more than once but under ten times. The gene calls are TRBV7-9 and TRBJ2-7, with 9 bases lining up with TRBD1. Germline assignment: CDR1 SEHNR and CDR2 FQNEAQ (reference sequence). The V segment lost 5 bases and the J segment 0 bases; nucleotides outside the gene matches: 5. CDR3 size: 15 residues. The CDR3 reads CASSHRDRASYEQYF. CDR3 nucleotide sequence: TGTGCCAGCAGCCACCGGGACAGGGCCTCCTACGAGCAGTACTTC.

This clonotype was found a few times. This sequence joins TRBV6-6 and TRBJ2-7; D is unclear. Trimming shortened V by 5 bases and J by 6 bases, and 11 bases separated the two germline ends. Per the germline V gene, CDR1 is MNHNY and CDR2 is SVGAGI (reference sequence). The CDR3 spans 12 residues. CDR3 sequence: CASSPLPSEQYF. CDR3 DNA sequence: TGTGCCAGCAGTCCTCTGCCCAGCGAGCAGTACTTC.

The chain uses TRBV15 and TRBJ1-5; D ambiguous. The CDR3 sequence is 13 residues long. The ends were cut back, 0 bases at V and 5 bases at J, with 5 bases in the middle. Germline CDR1 and CDR2: LNHNV and YYDKDF (reference sequence). This CDR3 reads CATSRDGHQPQHF. The DNA of the CDR3 is TGTGCCACCAGCAGAGATGGGCATCAGCCCCAGCATTTT.

This chain joins TRBV27 and TRBJ1-1; D remains ambiguous. Germline V gene lookup returns CDR1 MNHEY and CDR2 SMNVEV (reference sequence). CDR3 length: 13 amino acids. The V end lost 8 bases, the J end lost 1 base, and 11 bases lay between the germline ends. CDR3 sequence reads: CASSRGGNTEAFF. CDR3 in DNA: TGTGCCAGCTCCCGGGGAGGGAACACTGAAGCTTTCTTT.

This chain links TRBV20-1 with TRBJ2-3, with 11 positions matching TRBD2. Unmatched junction bases numbered 8, after V lost 2 bases and J lost 4 bases. Germline V CDR1 and CDR2: DFQATT, SNEGSKA (reference sequence). The CDR3 is 16 residues long. CDR3 in amino acids: CSARRIAGGPSDTQYF. The CDR3 nucleotides read TGCAGTGCTAGACGTATAGCGGGGGGGCCTTCAGATACGCAGTATTTT.

This clonotype was seen many times. For the CDR3, the DNA is TGCAGCGTATGGGGAGGAGGGACTGAAGCTTTCTTT. Protein sequence: CSVWGGGTEAFF. This chain uses TRBV29-1 with TRBJ1-1; D remains ambiguous. Trimming took off 6 bases at V and 5 bases at J, with 13 bases between the two ends. This CDR3 contains 12 residues. Looked up from germline, CDR1 is SQVTM and CDR2 is ANQGSEA.

V usage is TRBV5-1 and J usage is TRBJ2-1, with a possible D match to TRBD1 (5 bases). Trimming took off 4 bases at V and 6 bases at J, with 17 bases between the two ends. Per germline, CDR1 SGHRS and CDR2 YFSETQ. This CDR3 has 15 amino acids. Here the CDR3 DNA reads TGCGCCAGCAGCCTCCGGACCTCAACAGGCAATGAGCAGTTCTTC. It specifies CASSLRTSTGNEQFF. The whole variable domain, filled in from reference TRBV5-1 and TRBJ2-1, reads KAGVTQTPRYLIKTRGQQVTLSCSPISGHRSVSWYQQTPGQGLQFLFEYFSETQRNKGNFPGRFSGRQFSNSRSEMNVSTLELGDSALYLCASSLRTSTGNEQFFGPGTRLTVL.

This sequence joins TRBV12-3 or TRBV12-4 and TRBJ2-3, with 10 positions matching TRBD2. CDR3 length: 15 residues. V shed 6 bases, J shed 5 bases, and the junction held 8 bases outside the gene matches. The DNA for the CDR3 is TGTGCCAGCAGGGAGCGGGGGGGCAGTGGAGATACGCAGTATTTT. Translating gives CASRERGGSGDTQYF.

V is TRBV20-1 and J is TRBJ2-7; weak D call: TRBD2 (6 bases). The CDR3 sequence is 14 residues long. Trimming removed 7 bases at V and 6 bases at J, with 22 bases between. From germline, CDR1 is DFQATT and CDR2 SNEGSKA (reference sequence). CDR3 residues: CSVAEGVIPPEQYF. The CDR3 DNA reads TGCAGTGTCGCGGAGGGCGTTATACCTCCCGAGCAGTACTTC.

The CDR3 sequence is CASRASRVLNTEAFF. Written as DNA, the CDR3 is TGTGCCAGCAGAGCTAGCCGGGTCCTGAACACTGAAGCTTTCTTT. The rearrangement joins TRBV12-3 or TRBV12-4 to TRBJ1-1; D is unclear. The germline V and J ends were trimmed by 6 bases and 0 bases, with 14 bases remaining between them. This CDR3 has 15 amino acids.

V and J are TRBV9 and TRBJ2-1; 10 bases match TRBD2. The V segment lost 1 base and the J segment 7 bases; nucleotides outside the gene matches: 8. The germline gives CDR1 SGDLS, CDR2 YYNGEE. The CDR3 sequence is 16 residues long. The CDR3 loop reads CASSVSIGTSANEQFF. In DNA, the CDR3 is TGTGCCAGCAGCGTAAGTATCGGGACTAGCGCAAATGAGCAGTTCTTC.

The chain couples TRBV6-5 to TRBJ1-5; D remains ambiguous. CDR1 MNHEY and CDR2 SVGAGI come from the germline V gene. This CDR3 region has 15 residues. Trimming removed 6 bases at V and 5 bases at J, with 17 bases between. Written as DNA, the CDR3 is TGTGCCAGCAGCTACGGGCCGGTCGTGGATCAGCCCCAGCATTTT. Translation: CASSYGPVVDQPQHF.

This clonotype was detected ten times or more. The chain joins TRBV5-1 to TRBJ1-4; TRBD1 matches at 10 bases. Germline CDR1 and CDR2: SGHRS and YFSETQ. CDR3 length equals 16 residues. The V segment lost 0 bases and the J segment 8 bases; nucleotides outside the gene matches: 7. The CDR3 here is CASSLDGDRGGEKLFF. The CDR3 DNA reads TGCGCCAGCAGCTTGGACGGGGACAGGGGAGGGGAAAAACTGTTTTTT.

This clonotype has only a few counts. The chain employs TRBV5-1 and TRBJ2-1, with a tentative D call TRBD2 (6 bases). This CDR3 spans 16 amino acids. Trimming stripped 0 bases from V and 6 bases from J, with 16 bases between. CDR1 is SGHRS and CDR2 is YFSETQ in the germline V gene. CDR3 nucleotide sequence: TGCGCCAGCAGCTTGGGCGTAGCGGTCCGAGCCAATGAGCAGTTCTTC. It encodes CASSLGVAVRANEQFF.

This clonotype was recorded at least ten times. The chain carries TRBV20-1 and TRBJ2-1; 8 bases match TRBD1. CDR1 and CDR2 from the germline V gene are DFQATT and SNEGSKA (reference sequence). The CDR3 length is 15 residues. V dropped 0 bases and J dropped 7; count of bases not matched to a gene: 8. The CDR3 region has the DNA TGCAGTGCTAGAGATTACCGGACAGGGCGAAATGAGCAGTTCTTC. It codes for CSARDYRTGRNEQFF.

This CDR3 is CASSLSLADNEKLFF. CDR3 coding DNA: TGTGCCAGCAGCTTAAGCTTGGCCGATAATGAAAAACTGTTTTTT. The rearrangement joins TRBV11-2 to TRBJ1-4; D is undetermined. Germline V gene data show CDR1 as SGHAT and CDR2 as FQNNGV. V lost 2 bases and J 4 bases, leaving 11 bases between the germline ends. The CDR3 runs 15 residues.